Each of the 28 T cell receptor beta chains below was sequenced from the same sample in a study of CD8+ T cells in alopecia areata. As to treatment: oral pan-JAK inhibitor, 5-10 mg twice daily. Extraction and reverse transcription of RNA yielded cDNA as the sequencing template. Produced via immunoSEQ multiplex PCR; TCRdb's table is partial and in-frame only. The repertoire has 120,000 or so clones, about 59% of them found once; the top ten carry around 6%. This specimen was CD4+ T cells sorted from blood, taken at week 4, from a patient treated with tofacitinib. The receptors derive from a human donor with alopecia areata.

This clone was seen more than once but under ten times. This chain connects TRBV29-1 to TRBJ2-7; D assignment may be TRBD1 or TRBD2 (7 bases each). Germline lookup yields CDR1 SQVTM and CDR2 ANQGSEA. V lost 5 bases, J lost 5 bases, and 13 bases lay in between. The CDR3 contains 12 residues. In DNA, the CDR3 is TGCAGCGTTCATCAGGGGGGGAACGAGCAGTACTTC. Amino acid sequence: CSVHQGGNEQYF.

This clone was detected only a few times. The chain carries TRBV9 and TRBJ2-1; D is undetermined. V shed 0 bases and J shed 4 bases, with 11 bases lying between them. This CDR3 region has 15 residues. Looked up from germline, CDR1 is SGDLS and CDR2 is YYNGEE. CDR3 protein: CASSVESIGYNEQFF. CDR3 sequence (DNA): TGTGCCAGCAGCGTAGAGTCGATCGGGTACAATGAGCAGTTCTTC.

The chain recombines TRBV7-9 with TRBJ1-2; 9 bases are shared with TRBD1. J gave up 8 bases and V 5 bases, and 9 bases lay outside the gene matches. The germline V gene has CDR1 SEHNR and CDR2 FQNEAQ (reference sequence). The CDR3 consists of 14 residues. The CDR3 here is CASSQPGTGRGYTF. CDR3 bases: TGTGCCAGCAGCCAGCCTGGGACAGGGAGAGGCTACACCTTC.

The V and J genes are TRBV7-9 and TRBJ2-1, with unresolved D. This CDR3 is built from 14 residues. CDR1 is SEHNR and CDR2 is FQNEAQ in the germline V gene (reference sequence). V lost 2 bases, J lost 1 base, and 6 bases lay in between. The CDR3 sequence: CASSLTLSYNEQFF. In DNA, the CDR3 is TGTGCCAGCAGCTTAACCCTTTCCTACAATGAGCAGTTCTTC.

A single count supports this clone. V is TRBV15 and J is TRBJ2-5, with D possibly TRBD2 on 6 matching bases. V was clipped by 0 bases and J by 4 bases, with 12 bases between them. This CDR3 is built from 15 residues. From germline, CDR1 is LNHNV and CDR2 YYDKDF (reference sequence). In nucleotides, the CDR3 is TGTGCCACCAGCAGAGATATCCCCGGGAGAGAGACCCAGTACTTC. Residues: CATSRDIPGRETQYF.

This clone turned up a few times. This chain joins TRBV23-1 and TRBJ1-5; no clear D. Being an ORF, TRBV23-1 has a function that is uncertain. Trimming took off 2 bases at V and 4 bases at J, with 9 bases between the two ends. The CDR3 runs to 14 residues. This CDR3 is CASSQEGGNQPQHF. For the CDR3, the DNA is TGCGCCAGCAGTCAAGAGGGTGGTAATCAGCCCCAGCATTTT.

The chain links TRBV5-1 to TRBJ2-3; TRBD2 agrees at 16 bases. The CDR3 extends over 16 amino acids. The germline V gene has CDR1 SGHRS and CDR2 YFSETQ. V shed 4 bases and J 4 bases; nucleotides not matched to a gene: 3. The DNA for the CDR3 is TGCGCCAGCAGCCGTGGGACTAGCGGGGGGGCAGATACGCAGTATTTT. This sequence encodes CASSRGTSGGADTQYF.

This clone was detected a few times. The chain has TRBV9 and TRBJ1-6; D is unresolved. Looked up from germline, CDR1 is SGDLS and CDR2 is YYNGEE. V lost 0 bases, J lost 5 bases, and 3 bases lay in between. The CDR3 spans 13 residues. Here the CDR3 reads CASSVANNSPLHF. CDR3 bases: TGTGCCAGCAGCGTAGCGAATAATTCACCCCTCCACTTT. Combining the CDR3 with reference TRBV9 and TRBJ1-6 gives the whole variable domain DSGVTQTPKHLITATGQRVTLRCSPRSGDLSVYWYQQSLDQGLQFLIQYYNGEERAKGNILERFSAQQFPDLHSELNLSSLELGDSALYFCASSVANNSPLHFGNGTRLTVT.

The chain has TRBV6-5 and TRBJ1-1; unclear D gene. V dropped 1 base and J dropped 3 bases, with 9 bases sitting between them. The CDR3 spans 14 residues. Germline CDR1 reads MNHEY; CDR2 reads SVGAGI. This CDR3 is CASSYLAVDTEAFF. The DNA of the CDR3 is TGTGCCAGCAGTTACTTGGCGGTGGACACTGAAGCTTTCTTT.

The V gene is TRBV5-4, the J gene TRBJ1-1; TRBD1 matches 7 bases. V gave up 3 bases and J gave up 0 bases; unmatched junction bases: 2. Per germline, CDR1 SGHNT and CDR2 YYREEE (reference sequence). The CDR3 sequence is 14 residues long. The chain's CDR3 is CASSWDSLNTEAFF. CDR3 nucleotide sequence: TGTGCCAGCAGCTGGGACAGCTTGAACACTGAAGCTTTCTTT.

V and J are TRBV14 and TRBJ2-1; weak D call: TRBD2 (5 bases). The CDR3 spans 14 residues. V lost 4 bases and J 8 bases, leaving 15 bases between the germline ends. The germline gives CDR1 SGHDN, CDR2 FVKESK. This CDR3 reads CASSRGSRSDEQFF. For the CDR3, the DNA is TGTGCCAGCAGCCGAGGGTCTAGGTCCGATGAGCAGTTCTTC.

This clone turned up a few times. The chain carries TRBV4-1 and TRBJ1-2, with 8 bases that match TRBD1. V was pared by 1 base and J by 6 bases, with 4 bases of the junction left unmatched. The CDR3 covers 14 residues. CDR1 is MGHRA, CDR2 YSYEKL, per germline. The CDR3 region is CASSQGTGSDGYTF. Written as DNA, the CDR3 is TGCGCCAGCAGCCAAGGGACAGGGTCTGATGGCTACACCTTC.

CDR3 sequence (DNA): TGTGCCAGCAGCTTCACGGATTCCTACGAGCAGTACTTC. Translation gives CASSFTDSYEQYF. The rearrangement uses TRBV7-9 and TRBJ2-7, with D unresolved. Germline lookup yields CDR1 SEHNR and CDR2 FQNEAQ (reference sequence). CDR3 size: 13 residues. Trimming took off 3 bases at V and 1 base at J, with 7 bases between the two ends.

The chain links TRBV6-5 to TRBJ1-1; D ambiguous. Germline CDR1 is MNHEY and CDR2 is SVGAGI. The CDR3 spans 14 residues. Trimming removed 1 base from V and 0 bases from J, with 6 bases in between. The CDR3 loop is CASSYWRMNTEAFF. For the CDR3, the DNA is TGTGCCAGCAGTTACTGGAGGATGAACACTGAAGCTTTCTTT.

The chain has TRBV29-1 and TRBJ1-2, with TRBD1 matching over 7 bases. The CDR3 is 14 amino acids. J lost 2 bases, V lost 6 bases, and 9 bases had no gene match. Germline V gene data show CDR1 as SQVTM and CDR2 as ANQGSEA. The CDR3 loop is CSVVTGDSNYGYTF. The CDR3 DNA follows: TGCAGCGTGGTTACAGGGGACTCAAACTATGGCTACACCTTC.

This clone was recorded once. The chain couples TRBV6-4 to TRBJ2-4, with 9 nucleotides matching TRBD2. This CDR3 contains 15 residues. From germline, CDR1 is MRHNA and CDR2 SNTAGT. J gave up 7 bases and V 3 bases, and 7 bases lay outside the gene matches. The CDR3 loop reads CASSDSAGGPNIQYF. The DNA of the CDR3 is TGTGCCAGCAGTGATTCTGCGGGGGGGCCGAACATTCAGTACTTC.

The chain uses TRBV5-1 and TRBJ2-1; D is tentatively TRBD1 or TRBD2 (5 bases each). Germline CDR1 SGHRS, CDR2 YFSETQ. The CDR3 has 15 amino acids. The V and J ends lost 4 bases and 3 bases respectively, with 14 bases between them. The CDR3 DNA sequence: TGCGCCAGCAGCCCCGTGCCTGGGGGCTACAATGAGCAGTTCTTC. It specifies CASSPVPGGYNEQFF.

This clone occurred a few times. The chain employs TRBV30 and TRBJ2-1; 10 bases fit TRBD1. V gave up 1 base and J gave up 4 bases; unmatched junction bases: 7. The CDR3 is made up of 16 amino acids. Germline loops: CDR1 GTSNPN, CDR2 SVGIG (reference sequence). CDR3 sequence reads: CAWSEGQGPSYNEQFF. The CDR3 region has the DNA TGTGCCTGGAGTGAGGGACAGGGGCCCTCTTACAATGAGCAGTTCTTC.

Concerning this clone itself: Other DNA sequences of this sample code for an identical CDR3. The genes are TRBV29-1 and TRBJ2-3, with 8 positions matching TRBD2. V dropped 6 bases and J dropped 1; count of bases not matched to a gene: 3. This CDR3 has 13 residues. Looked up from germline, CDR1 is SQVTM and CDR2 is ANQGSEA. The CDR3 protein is CSVETSGTDTQYF. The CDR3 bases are TGCAGCGTAGAGACTAGCGGCACAGATACGCAGTATTTT.

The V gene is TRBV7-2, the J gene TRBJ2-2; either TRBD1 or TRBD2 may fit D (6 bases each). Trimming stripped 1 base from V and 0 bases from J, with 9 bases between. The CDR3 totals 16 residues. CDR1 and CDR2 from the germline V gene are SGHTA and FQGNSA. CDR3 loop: CASSLEGGPNTGELFF. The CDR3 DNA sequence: TGTGCCAGCAGCTTAGAGGGGGGACCGAACACCGGGGAGCTGTTTTTT.

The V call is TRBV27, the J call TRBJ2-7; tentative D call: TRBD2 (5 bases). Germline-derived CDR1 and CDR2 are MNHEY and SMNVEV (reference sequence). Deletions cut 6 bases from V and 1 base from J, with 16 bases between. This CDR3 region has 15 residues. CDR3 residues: CASSPLAGGSYEQYF. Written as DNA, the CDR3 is TGTGCCAGCAGCCCCCTGGCGGGTGGATCCTACGAGCAGTACTTC.

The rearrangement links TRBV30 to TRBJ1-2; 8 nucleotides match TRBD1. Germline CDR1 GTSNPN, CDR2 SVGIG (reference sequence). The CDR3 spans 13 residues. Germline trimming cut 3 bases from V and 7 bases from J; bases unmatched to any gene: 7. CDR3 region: CAWSLGQGSGYTF. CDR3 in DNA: TGTGCCTGGAGCCTAGGACAGGGAAGTGGCTACACCTTC. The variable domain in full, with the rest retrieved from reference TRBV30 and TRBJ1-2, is SQTIHQWPATLVQPVGSPLSLECTVEGTSNPNLYWYRQAAGRGLQLLFYSVGIGQISSEVPQNLSASRPQDRQFILSSKKLLLSDSGFYLCAWSLGQGSGYTFGSGTRLTVV.

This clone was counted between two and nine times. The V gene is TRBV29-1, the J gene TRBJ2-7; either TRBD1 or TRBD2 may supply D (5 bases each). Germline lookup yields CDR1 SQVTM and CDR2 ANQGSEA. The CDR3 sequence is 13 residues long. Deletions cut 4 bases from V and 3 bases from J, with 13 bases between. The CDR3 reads CSVAAGTYYEQYF. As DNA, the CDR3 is TGCAGCGTTGCGGCCGGGACCTACTACGAGCAGTACTTC.

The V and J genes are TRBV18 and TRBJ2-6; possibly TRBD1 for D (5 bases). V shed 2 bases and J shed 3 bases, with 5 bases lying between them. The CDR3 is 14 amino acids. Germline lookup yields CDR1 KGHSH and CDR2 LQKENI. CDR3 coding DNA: TGTGCCAGCTCACCAGACAGTGGGGCCAACGTCCTGACTTTC. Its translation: CASSPDSGANVLTF.

Here the CDR3 reads CAIRSSGNRETQYF. The CDR3 coding sequence is TGTGCCATCAGATCTAGCGGGAATCGTGAGACCCAGTACTTC. The chain combines TRBV10-3 with TRBJ2-5; 9 bases are a match to TRBD2. J was trimmed by 5 bases and V by 6 bases; bases with no gene match: 7. The CDR3 consists of 14 residues. In germline, CDR1 is ENHRY, CDR2 SYGVKD.

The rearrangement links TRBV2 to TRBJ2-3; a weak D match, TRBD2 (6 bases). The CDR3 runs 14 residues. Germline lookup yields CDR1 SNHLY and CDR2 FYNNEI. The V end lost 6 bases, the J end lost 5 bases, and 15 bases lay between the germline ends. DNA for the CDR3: TGTGCCAGCAGCCAGACTAGTACACAAGATACGCAGTATTTT. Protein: CASSQTSTQDTQYF.

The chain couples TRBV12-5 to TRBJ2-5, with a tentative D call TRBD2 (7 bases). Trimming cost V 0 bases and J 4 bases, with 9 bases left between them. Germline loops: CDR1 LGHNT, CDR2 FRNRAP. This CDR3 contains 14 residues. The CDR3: CASGLVRGPETQYF. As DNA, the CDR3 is TGTGCTAGTGGTTTGGTGCGGGGGCCAGAGACCCAGTACTTC.

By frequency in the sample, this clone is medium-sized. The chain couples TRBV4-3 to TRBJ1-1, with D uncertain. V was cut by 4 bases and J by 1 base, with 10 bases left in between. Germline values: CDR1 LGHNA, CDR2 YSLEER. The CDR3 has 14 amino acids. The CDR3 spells CASSLAGRNTEAFF. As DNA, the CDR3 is TGCGCCAGCAGCCTAGCCGGACGGAACACTGAAGCTTTCTTT.